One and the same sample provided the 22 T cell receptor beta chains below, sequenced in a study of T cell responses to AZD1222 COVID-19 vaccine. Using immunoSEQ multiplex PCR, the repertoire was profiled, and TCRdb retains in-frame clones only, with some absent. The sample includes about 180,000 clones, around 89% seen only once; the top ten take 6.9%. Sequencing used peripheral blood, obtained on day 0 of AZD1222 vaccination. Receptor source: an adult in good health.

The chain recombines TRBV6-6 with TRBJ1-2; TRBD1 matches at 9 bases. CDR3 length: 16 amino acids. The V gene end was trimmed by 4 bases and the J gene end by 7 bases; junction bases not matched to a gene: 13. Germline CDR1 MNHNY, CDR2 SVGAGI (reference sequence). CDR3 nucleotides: TGTGCCAGCAGTTTAGGACCGGGACAGGGATTTTTTGGCTACACCTTC. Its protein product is CASSLGPGQGFFGYTF.

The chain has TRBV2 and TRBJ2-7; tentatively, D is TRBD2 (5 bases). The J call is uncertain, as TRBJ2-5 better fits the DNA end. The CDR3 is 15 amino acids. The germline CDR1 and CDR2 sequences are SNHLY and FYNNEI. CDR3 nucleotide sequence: TGTGCCAGCAGCCCAACTAGTTTCGGGCAGGAGACCCAGTACTTC. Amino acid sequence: CASSPTSFGQETQYF.

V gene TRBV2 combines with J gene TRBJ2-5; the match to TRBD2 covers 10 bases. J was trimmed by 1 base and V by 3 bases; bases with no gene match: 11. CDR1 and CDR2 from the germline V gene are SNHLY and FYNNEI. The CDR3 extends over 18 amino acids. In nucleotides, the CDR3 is TGTGCCAGCAGTGACCCGGGAGGGGTAGCGGGGGGCCAAGAGACCCAGTACTTC. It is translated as CASSDPGGVAGGQETQYF.

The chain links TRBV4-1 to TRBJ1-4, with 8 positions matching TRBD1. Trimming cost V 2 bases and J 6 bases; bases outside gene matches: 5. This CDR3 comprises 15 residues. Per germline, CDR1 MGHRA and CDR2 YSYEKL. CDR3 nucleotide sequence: TGCGCCAGCAGCCAAAGGACAGGGAGGGATGAAAAACTGTTTTTT. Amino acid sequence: CASSQRTGRDEKLFF.

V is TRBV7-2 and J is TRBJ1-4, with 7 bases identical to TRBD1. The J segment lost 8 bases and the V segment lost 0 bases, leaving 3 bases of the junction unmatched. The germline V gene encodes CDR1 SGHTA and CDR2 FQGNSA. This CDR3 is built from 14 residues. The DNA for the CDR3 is TGTGCCAGCAGCTTAGCAGCGGACAGGGAAAAACTGTTTTTT. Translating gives CASSLAADREKLFF.

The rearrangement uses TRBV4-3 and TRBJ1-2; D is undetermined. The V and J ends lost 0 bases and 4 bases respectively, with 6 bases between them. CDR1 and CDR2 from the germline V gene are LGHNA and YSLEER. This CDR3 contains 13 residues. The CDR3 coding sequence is TGCGCCAGCAGCCAAGATCTCTCCTATGGCTACACCTTC. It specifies CASSQDLSYGYTF.

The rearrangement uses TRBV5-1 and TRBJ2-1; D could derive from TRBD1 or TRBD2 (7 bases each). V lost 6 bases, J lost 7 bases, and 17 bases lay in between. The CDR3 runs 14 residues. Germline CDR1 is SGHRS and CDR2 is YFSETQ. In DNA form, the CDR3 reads TGCGCCAGCACGGGCAGGGGGAGGGGGAATGAGCAGTTCTTC. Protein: CASTGRGRGNEQFF.

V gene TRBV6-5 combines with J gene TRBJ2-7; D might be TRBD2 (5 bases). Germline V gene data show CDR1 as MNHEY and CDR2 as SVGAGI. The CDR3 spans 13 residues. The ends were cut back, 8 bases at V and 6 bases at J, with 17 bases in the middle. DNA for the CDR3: TGTGCCAGCCGTAGGACGGGGATGGGCGAGCAGTACTTC. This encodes CASRRTGMGEQYF.

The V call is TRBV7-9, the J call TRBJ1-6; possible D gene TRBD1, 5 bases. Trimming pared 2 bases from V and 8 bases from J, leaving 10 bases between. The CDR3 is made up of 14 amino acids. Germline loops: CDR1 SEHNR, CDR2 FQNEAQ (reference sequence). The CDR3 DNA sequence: TGTGCCAGCAGCTTACCAGGGTATGATTCACCCCTCCACTTT. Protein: CASSLPGYDSPLHF.

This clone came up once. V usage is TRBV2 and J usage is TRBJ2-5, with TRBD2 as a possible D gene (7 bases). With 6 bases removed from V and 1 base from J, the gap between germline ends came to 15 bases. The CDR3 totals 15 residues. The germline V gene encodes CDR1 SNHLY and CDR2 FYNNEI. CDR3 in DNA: TGTGCCAGCAGAAAGGGGGGGACGTTCCAAGAGACCCAGTACTTC. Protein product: CASRKGGTFQETQYF.

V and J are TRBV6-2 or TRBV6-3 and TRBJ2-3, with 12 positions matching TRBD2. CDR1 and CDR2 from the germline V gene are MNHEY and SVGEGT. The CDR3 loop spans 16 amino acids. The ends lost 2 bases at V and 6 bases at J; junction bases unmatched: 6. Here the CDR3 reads CASSYRTSGVGDTQYF. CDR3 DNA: TGTGCCAGCAGTTACCGGACTAGCGGGGTTGGTGATACGCAGTATTTT.

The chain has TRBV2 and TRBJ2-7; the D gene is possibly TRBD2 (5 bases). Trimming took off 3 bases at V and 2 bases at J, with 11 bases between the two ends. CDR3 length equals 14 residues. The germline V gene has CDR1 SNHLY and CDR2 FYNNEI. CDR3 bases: TGTGCCAGCAGTGACCGGGATCGGGCCTACGAGCAGTACGTC. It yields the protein CASSDRDRAYEQYV.

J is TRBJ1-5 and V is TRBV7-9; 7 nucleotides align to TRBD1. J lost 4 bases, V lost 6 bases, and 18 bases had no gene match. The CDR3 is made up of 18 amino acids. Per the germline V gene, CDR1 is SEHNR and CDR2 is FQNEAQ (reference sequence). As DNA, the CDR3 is TGTGCCAGCAGTCCAGACGTCGGACAGGCCGGGTTTAATCAGCCCCAGCATTTT. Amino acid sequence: CASSPDVGQAGFNQPQHF.

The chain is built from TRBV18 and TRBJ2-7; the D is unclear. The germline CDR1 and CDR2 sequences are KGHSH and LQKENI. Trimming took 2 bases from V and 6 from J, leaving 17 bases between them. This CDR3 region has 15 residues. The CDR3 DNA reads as TGTGCCAGCTCACCAGGATTCTCAGGTCCTACCGAGCAGTACGTC. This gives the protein CASSPGFSGPTEQYV.

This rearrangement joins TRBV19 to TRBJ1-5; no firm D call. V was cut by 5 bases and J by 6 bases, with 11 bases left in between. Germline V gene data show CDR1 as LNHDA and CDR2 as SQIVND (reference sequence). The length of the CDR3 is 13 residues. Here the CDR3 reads CASSPAWAQPQHF. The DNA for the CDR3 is TGTGCCAGTAGTCCGGCGTGGGCTCAGCCCCAGCATTTT.

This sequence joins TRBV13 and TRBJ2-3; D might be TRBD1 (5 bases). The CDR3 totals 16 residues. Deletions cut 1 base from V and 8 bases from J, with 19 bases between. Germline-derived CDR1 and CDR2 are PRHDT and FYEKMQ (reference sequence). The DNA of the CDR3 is TGTGCCAGCAGCTTAGCGGGCCAGACCTTGCAGGGTACGCAGTATTTT. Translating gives CASSLAGQTLQGTQYF.

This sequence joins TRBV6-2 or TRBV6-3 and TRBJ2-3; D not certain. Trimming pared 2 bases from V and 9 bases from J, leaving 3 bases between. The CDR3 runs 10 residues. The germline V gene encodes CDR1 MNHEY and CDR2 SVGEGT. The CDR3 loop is CASSYETQYF. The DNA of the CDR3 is TGTGCCAGCAGTTACGAAACGCAGTATTTT.

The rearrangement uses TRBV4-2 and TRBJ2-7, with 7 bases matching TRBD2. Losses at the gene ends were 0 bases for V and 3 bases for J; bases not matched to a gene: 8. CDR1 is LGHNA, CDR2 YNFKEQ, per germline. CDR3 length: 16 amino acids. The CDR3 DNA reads TGTGCCAGCAGCCAAGATCCTAGCGGACATTTCTACGAGCAGTACGTC. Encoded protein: CASSQDPSGHFYEQYV.

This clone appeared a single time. The CDR3 reads CASSPIASRGDQPQHF. The DNA for the CDR3 is TGTGCCAGCAGCCCAATCGCTTCGAGGGGAGATCAGCCCCAGCATTTT. The chain has TRBV11-2 and TRBJ1-5, with a weak D call TRBD1 (5 bases). The CDR3 runs to 16 residues. The germline V and J ends were trimmed by 5 bases and 5 bases, with 19 bases remaining between them. Per the germline V gene, CDR1 is SGHAT and CDR2 is FQNNGV.

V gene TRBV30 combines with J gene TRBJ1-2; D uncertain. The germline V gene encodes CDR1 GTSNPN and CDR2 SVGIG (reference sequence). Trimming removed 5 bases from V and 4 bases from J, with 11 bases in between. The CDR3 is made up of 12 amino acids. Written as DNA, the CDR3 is TGTGCCTGGGCGGGTACCAGCTATGGCTACACCTTC. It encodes CAWAGTSYGYTF.

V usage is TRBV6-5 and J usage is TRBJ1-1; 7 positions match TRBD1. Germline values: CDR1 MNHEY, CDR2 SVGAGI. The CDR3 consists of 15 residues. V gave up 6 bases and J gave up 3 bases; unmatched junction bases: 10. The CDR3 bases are TGTGCCAGCAGCGACCGGGACAGAGGGCACACTGAAGCTTTCTTT. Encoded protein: CASSDRDRGHTEAFF.

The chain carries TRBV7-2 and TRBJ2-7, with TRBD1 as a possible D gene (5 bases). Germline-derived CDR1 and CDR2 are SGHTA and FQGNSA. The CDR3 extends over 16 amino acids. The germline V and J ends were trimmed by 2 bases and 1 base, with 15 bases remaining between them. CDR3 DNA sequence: TGTGCCAGCAGCTTACGTCGCACAGGAACATCCTACGAGCAGTACTTC. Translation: CASSLRRTGTSYEQYF.